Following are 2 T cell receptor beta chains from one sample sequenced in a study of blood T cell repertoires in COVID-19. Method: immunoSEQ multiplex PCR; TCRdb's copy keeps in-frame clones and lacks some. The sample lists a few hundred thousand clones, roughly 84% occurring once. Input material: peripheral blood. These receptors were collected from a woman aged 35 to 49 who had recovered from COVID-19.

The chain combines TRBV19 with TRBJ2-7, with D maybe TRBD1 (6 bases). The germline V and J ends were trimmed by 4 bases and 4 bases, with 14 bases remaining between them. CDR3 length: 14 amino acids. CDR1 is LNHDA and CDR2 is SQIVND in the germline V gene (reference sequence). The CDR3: CASSRSGGWYEQYF. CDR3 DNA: TGTGCCAGTAGTAGGAGTGGGGGCTGGTACGAGCAGTACTTC.

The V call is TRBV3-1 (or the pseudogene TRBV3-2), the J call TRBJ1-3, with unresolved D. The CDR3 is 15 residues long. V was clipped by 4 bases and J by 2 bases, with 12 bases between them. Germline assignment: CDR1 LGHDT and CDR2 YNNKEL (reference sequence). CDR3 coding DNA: TGTGCCAGCAGCCCTTCGGCTAGCGCTGGAAACACCATATATTTT. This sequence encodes CASSPSASAGNTIYF.